Sequencing of this T cell receptor beta chain was carried out in a study of blood T cell repertoires in COVID-19. In the study overall: Samples taken during acute and convalescent COVID-19 were collected in the United States, Italy and Spain.

Authors' data handling: Nucleated cell number was recorded as an estimate derived from reference gene primer amplification. Repertoires were generated with immunoSEQ multiplex PCR, while TCRdb's copy carries only in-frame clones and drops some. V and J calls and clone size follow that table, whereas D and trimming were derived from the DNA. The sample records about 36,000 clones, around 80% being singletons. Germline values: CDR1 MNHEY, CDR2 SVGEGT. J lost 5 bases, V lost 2 bases, and 14 bases had no gene match. The CDR3 totals 19 residues. This clonotype was obtained from a man in his 60s with acute or convalescent COVID-19. The chain recombines TRBV6-2 or TRBV6-3 with TRBJ2-1, with 11 bases fitting TRBD2. The sequenced sample was peripheral blood. Written as DNA, the CDR3 is TGTGCCAGCAGTTACACGCAAGCTGTAGCGGGAGGGATCGACAATGAGCAGTTCTTC. Translated, it gives CASSYTQAVAGGIDNEQFF.